This is a list of T cell receptor beta chains from one sample in a study of shared clonotypes between healthy human individuals. The table came from immunoSEQ multiplex PCR; TCRdb's copy has only in-frame clones and leaves some out. The repertoire holds approximately 840,000 clones, around 96% seen once, with approximately 0.2% in the top ten. The sequenced sample was naive CD8+ T cells sorted from blood. Source of these receptors: a man aged 25-45 years in good health. The CDR3 runs from the conserved cysteine through the conserved F or W. A D gene is named only where the DNA matches it firmly. Clone size, where shown, is once, few, many, or a class for clones that have expanded.

CDR3 DNA: TGCAGCGTTGAGGGAATTTCCGGGGAGCTGTTTTTT
CDR3 protein: CSVEGISGELFF
J gene: TRBJ2-2
V gene: TRBV29-1
clone size: once
D gene: -

CDR3 DNA: TGCAGTGCTAGGGAGCAGGATGAGCAGTTCTTC
CDR3 protein: CSAREQDEQFF
J gene: TRBJ2-1
V gene: TRBV20-1
clone size: -
D gene: -

CDR3 DNA: TGTGCCAGCAGCCAAGTGGGAGGGCGAGAGACCCAGTACTTC
CDR3 protein: CASSQVGGRETQYF
J gene: TRBJ2-5
V gene: TRBV14
clone size: -
D gene: TRBD2

CDR3 DNA: TGTGCCAGTAGTATAGATCAAGGACAGGGATACGAGCAGTACTTC
CDR3 protein: CASSIDQGQGYEQYF
J gene: TRBJ2-7
V gene: TRBV19
clone size: -
D gene: TRBD1

CDR3 DNA: TGTGCCAGCAGCTTAGTACTAGCGGGGTTCGAAGAGCAGTACTTC
CDR3 protein: CASSLVLAGFEEQYF
J gene: TRBJ2-7
V gene: TRBV7-9
clone size: -
D gene: TRBD2

CDR3 DNA: TGTGCCAGCAGCTTAGGGGCCGGGGGAGTTGGTAACTATGGCTACACCTTC
CDR3 protein: CASSLGAGGVGNYGYTF
J gene: TRBJ1-2
V gene: TRBV7-9
clone size: -
D gene: -

CDR3 DNA: TGTGCCAGCAGCATTACAGGACAGGGCATACTAGCCAAAAACATTCAGTACTTC
CDR3 protein: CASSITGQGILAKNIQYF
J gene: TRBJ2-4
V gene: TRBV21-1
clone size: -
D gene: -

CDR3 DNA: TGTGCCAGCAGCCAAGCCCTGGTCGGGCTAGCGGGAAGCTCCTACAATGAGCAGTTCTTC
CDR3 protein: CASSQALVGLAGSSYNEQFF
J gene: TRBJ2-1
V gene: TRBV4-2
clone size: -
D gene: TRBD2

CDR3 DNA: TGTGCCAGCAGCTTAGTGACTAGCGGGAGGAATGAGCAGTTCTTC
CDR3 protein: CASSLVTSGRNEQFF
J gene: TRBJ2-1
V gene: TRBV7-9
clone size: -
D gene: TRBD2

CDR3 DNA: TGTGCCACCAGCAGAGCGGGATGGGGGGAGAACACTGAAGCTTTCTTT
CDR3 protein: CATSRAGWGENTEAFF
J gene: TRBJ1-1
V gene: TRBV15
clone size: -
D gene: -

CDR3 DNA: TGTGCCATCAGTGAGAACGGCGGGAGGGGGTCCTACAATGAGCAGTTCTTC
CDR3 protein: CAISENGGRGSYNEQFF
J gene: TRBJ2-1
V gene: TRBV10-3
clone size: -
D gene: TRBD2

CDR3 DNA: TGTGCCAGCAGCCCTGGGACTAGCGGGAGTTACGAGCAGTACTTC
CDR3 protein: CASSPGTSGSYEQYF
J gene: TRBJ2-7
V gene: TRBV9
clone size: -
D gene: TRBD2

CDR3 DNA: TGTGCCAGCAGCTTAACCAGGGATGAAGACGAGCAGTACTTC
CDR3 protein: CASSLTRDEDEQYF
J gene: TRBJ2-7
V gene: TRBV7-9
clone size: -
D gene: -

CDR3 DNA: TGCGCCAGCAGCTTGGGCGGGCAGGCGGTCGACGAGCAGTACTTC
CDR3 protein: CASSLGGQAVDEQYF
J gene: TRBJ2-7
V gene: TRBV5-1
clone size: once
D gene: -

CDR3 DNA: TGCGCCAGCAGCCAAGCATCGGATTACAATGAGCAGTTCTTC
CDR3 protein: CASSQASDYNEQFF
J gene: TRBJ2-1
V gene: TRBV4-1
clone size: -
D gene: -

CDR3 DNA: TGTGCCAGCAGCTCGAAACTAGCGGAAGACCAAGAGACCCAGTACTTC
CDR3 protein: CASSSKLAEDQETQYF
J gene: TRBJ2-5
V gene: TRBV7-8
clone size: -
D gene: TRBD2

CDR3 DNA: TGTGCCAGCAGTGAAGGCCGGCGGGAGTATGGGGATGAGCAGTTCTTC
CDR3 protein: CASSEGRREYGDEQFF
J gene: TRBJ2-1
V gene: TRBV2
clone size: -
D gene: TRBD2

CDR3 DNA: TGCGCCAGCAGTGAGGTCAGGGAATGGCGAGCTTTCTTT
CDR3 protein: CASSEVREWRAFF
J gene: TRBJ1-1
V gene: TRBV10-2
clone size: -
D gene: -

CDR3 DNA: TGCGCCAGCAGCGAGGGACTAGTCGACGAGCAGTACTTC
CDR3 protein: CASSEGLVDEQYF
J gene: TRBJ2-7
V gene: TRBV10-1
clone size: -
D gene: TRBD2

CDR3 DNA: TGTGCCAGCAGCTTATACCCCAACACTGAAGCTTTCTTT
CDR3 protein: CASSLYPNTEAFF
J gene: TRBJ1-1
V gene: TRBV11-2
clone size: once
D gene: -

CDR3 DNA: TGTGCCAGCAGCAAGGGGGGGGCCGGGGCCAACGTCCTGACTTTC
CDR3 protein: CASSKGGAGANVLTF
J gene: TRBJ2-6
V gene: TRBV7-2
clone size: -
D gene: -

CDR3 DNA: TGTGCCTGGAGTGAAGGCAGTTCCTACGAGCAGTACTTC
CDR3 protein: CAWSEGSSYEQYF
J gene: TRBJ2-7
V gene: TRBV30
clone size: -
D gene: -

CDR3 DNA: TGCGCCAGCAGCCAAGAAGCGGGGCTCGGCGAGCAGTACTTC
CDR3 protein: CASSQEAGLGEQYF
J gene: TRBJ2-7
V gene: TRBV4-1
clone size: -
D gene: TRBD2

CDR3 DNA: TGCAGCGTCCGGACTAGCGGGAGGGGTTTCTACGAGCAGTACTTC
CDR3 protein: CSVRTSGRGFYEQYF
J gene: TRBJ2-7
V gene: TRBV29-1
clone size: -
D gene: TRBD2

CDR3 DNA: TGTGCCAGCAGGGCAGGTTACGGGGGAAACACTGAAGCTTTCTTT
CDR3 protein: CASRAGYGGNTEAFF
J gene: TRBJ1-1
V gene: TRBV2
clone size: -
D gene: -

CDR3 DNA: TGTGCCAGCAGCTTAAAGTTTCGCGGGGATCTTGAGCAGTTCTTC
CDR3 protein: CASSLKFRGDLEQFF
J gene: TRBJ2-1
V gene: TRBV7-9
clone size: -
D gene: -

CDR3 DNA: TGCGCCAGCAGCCAGGAGGGACTAGTGGGTAACGAGCAGTACTTC
CDR3 protein: CASSQEGLVGNEQYF
J gene: TRBJ2-7
V gene: TRBV4-1
clone size: -
D gene: TRBD2

CDR3 DNA: TGTGCCAGCAGCTTGGGGACTATCGACTACGAGCAGTACTTC
CDR3 protein: CASSLGTIDYEQYF
J gene: TRBJ2-7
V gene: TRBV11-2
clone size: few
D gene: TRBD2

CDR3 DNA: TGTGCCAGCAGCCCCCCGACAGAACTCACAGATACGCAGTATTTT
CDR3 protein: CASSPPTELTDTQYF
J gene: TRBJ2-3
V gene: TRBV7-9
clone size: -
D gene: -

CDR3 DNA: TGTGCCAGCAGCATGGGGAACACCGGGGAGCTGTTTTTT
CDR3 protein: CASSMGNTGELFF
J gene: TRBJ2-2
V gene: TRBV7-6
clone size: -
D gene: -

CDR3 DNA: TGTGCCAGCACCGAGACAGGGAACTCCTACGAGCAGTACTTC
CDR3 protein: CASTETGNSYEQYF
J gene: TRBJ2-7
V gene: TRBV11-2
clone size: -
D gene: TRBD1

CDR3 DNA: TGTGCCAGCAGCCACCGGTCGGGACTAGGCTACAATGAGCAGTTCTTC
CDR3 protein: CASSHRSGLGYNEQFF
J gene: TRBJ2-1
V gene: TRBV14
clone size: -
D gene: TRBD2

CDR3 DNA: TGTGCCAGCAGGGCAGGGGGGGACGAGCAGTACTTC
CDR3 protein: CASRAGGDEQYF
J gene: TRBJ2-7
V gene: TRBV6-5
clone size: -
D gene: -

CDR3 DNA: TGTGCCAGCAGCCAAAACTACAGGGGGCAGGGTGATGAGCAGTTCTTC
CDR3 protein: CASSQNYRGQGDEQFF
J gene: TRBJ2-1
V gene: TRBV6-6
clone size: -
D gene: TRBD1

CDR3 DNA: TGTGCCAGTACTCCCACGGACTGGGGGGATGAGCAGTTCTTC
CDR3 protein: CASTPTDWGDEQFF
J gene: TRBJ2-1
V gene: TRBV19
clone size: -
D gene: -

CDR3 DNA: TGTGCCAGCAGCGCGATGGGACTAGCGGGCGCAACTACATACAATGAGCAGTTCTTC
CDR3 protein: CASSAMGLAGATTYNEQFF
J gene: TRBJ2-1
V gene: TRBV7-9
clone size: -
D gene: TRBD2

CDR3 DNA: TGTGCCAGCAGCTTAATGGTTTTCCATGAGCAGTTCTTC
CDR3 protein: CASSLMVFHEQFF
J gene: TRBJ2-1
V gene: TRBV7-2
clone size: -
D gene: -

CDR3 DNA: TGTGCCAGCAGTCCGGGAGGAACCGGGGAGCTGTTTTTT
CDR3 protein: CASSPGGTGELFF
J gene: TRBJ2-2
V gene: TRBV6-1
clone size: -
D gene: TRBD2

CDR3 DNA: TGTGCCAGCAGCCAGACCAGCGTTACCGGACTGACTAGGGAAGAGACCCAGTACTTC
CDR3 protein: CASSQTSVTGLTREETQYF
J gene: TRBJ2-5
V gene: TRBV14
clone size: -
D gene: -

CDR3 DNA: TGTGCCAGCAGCTTGGCCCCACGGGGACCTTTCGAGCAGTACTTC
CDR3 protein: CASSLAPRGPFEQYF
J gene: TRBJ2-7
V gene: TRBV5-8
clone size: -
D gene: -

CDR3 DNA: TGTGCCAGCAGCTTAACAGCGGGCACCGGGGAGCTGTTTTTT
CDR3 protein: CASSLTAGTGELFF
J gene: TRBJ2-2
V gene: TRBV11-3
clone size: once
D gene: -

CDR3 DNA: TGCGCCAGCAGCTTGAAGTTTGAGGGTGAATACAATGAGCAGTTCTTC
CDR3 protein: CASSLKFEGEYNEQFF
J gene: TRBJ2-1
V gene: TRBV5-1
clone size: -
D gene: -

CDR3 DNA: TGTGCCAGCAGCTTATTAAGGGTGGGCTACAATGAGCAGTTCTTC
CDR3 protein: CASSLLRVGYNEQFF
J gene: TRBJ2-1
V gene: TRBV7-9
clone size: -
D gene: -

CDR3 DNA: TGTGCCAGCAGTTCGGGAAATGAGCAGTTCTTC
CDR3 protein: CASSSGNEQFF
J gene: TRBJ2-1
V gene: TRBV6-6
clone size: -
D gene: -

CDR3 DNA: TGTGCCAGCAGCCAAATAGGGGCCTACGAGCAGTACTTC
CDR3 protein: CASSQIGAYEQYF
J gene: TRBJ2-7
V gene: TRBV11-2
clone size: -
D gene: -

CDR3 DNA: TGTGCCAGCAGCTTAGGCAGGGAGGTTAACACTGAAGCTTTCTTT
CDR3 protein: CASSLGREVNTEAFF
J gene: TRBJ1-1
V gene: TRBV13
clone size: -
D gene: -

CDR3 DNA: TGTGCCAGCAAGGGCCTCGAGCAGTACTTC
CDR3 protein: CASKGLEQYF
J gene: TRBJ2-7
V gene: TRBV2
clone size: -
D gene: -

CDR3 DNA: TGTGCCAGAAGCTTTCTGTACGAGCAGTACTTC
CDR3 protein: CARSFLYEQYF
J gene: TRBJ2-7
V gene: TRBV5-3
clone size: -
D gene: -

CDR3 DNA: TGTGCCAGCAGTGAAGCCGTATTCACCCTGACGGTCAAACTGGGCTACACCTTC
CDR3 protein: CASSEAVFTLTVKLGYTF
J gene: TRBJ1-2
V gene: TRBV6-1
clone size: -
D gene: -

CDR3 DNA: TGTGCCTGGAGTGAGAGGGCTTGGGGCGACTCCAATGAAAAACTGTTTTTT
CDR3 protein: CAWSERAWGDSNEKLFF
J gene: TRBJ1-4
V gene: TRBV30
clone size: -
D gene: -

CDR3 DNA: TGTGCCAGCAGTGAAGTGGCACAGGGGTACACAGATACGCAGTATTTT
CDR3 protein: CASSEVAQGYTDTQYF
J gene: TRBJ2-3
V gene: TRBV2
clone size: -
D gene: TRBD1

CDR3 DNA: TGTGCCAGCAGCGCCGGGACAGGGGGCTTCTACGAGCAGTACTTC
CDR3 protein: CASSAGTGGFYEQYF
J gene: TRBJ2-7
V gene: TRBV9
clone size: -
D gene: TRBD1

CDR3 DNA: TGCGCCAGCAGCCAAGTGTCCTTTCCCGGCCAGGCTGGAAACACCATATATTTT
CDR3 protein: CASSQVSFPGQAGNTIYF
J gene: TRBJ1-3
V gene: TRBV4-1
clone size: -
D gene: -